The clone carrying this TCR beta chain was detected many times. No antigen is known for it. The data were obtained in a study of T cell repertoires in cytomegalovirus infection. From the reads, TCRdb called clonotypes with MiXCR, one entry per CDR3 protein. The sample includes about 920,000 distinct CDR3 sequences, about a third seen only once; the top ten take about an eighth. This specimen consisted of cultured CD8+ T cells from PBMCs, obtained from culture after CMV antigen stimulation. This clonotype originated in a human donor in good health (CMV status not recorded). Some clones in this sample may be carry-over from other donors' samples.

CDR3 DNA sequence: TGTGCCAGCAGCTTAGGGACTTTTCGCACAGATACGCAGTATTTT. Its protein product is CASSLGTFRTDTQYF. The chain employs TRBV7-6 and TRBJ2-3, with a tentative D call TRBD2 (5 bases). V lost 1 base and J lost 1, with 9 bases in between. The CDR3 totals 15 residues. The V gene's germline CDR1 is SGHVS and CDR2 FNYEAQ.